These T cell receptor beta chains were read from a single sample in a study of CD8 T cells in Susac syndrome. TCRdb re-called the immunoSEQ multiplex PCR reads through MiXCR, storing one row per CDR3 protein. Of approximately 160,000 distinct CDR3 sequences listed, about 91% are singletons. Sequenced input: CD4+ T cells from PBMCs. These receptor sequences come from a human donor in good health. CDR3s include the opening cysteine and the closing phenylalanine or tryptophan. D genes are given only for firm matches. The listing skips clone size in some rows; elsewhere it reads once, few, many or a size class.

TRBJ2-7,TRBV6-5,NA,NA,TGTGCCAGCAGTTACTCTAGGAGTAGGGGCTCCTACGAGCAGTACTTC,CASSYSRSRGSYEQYF
TRBJ2-1,TRBV9,NA,NA,TGTGCCAGCAGCGCCAGCGGGCGTCACTCCTACAATGAGCGGTTCTTC,CASSASGRHSYNERFF
TRBJ1-2,TRBV28,NA,TRBD1,TGTGCCAGCAGTTCGGGCTTGGGACAGCCATACTATGGCTACACCTTC,CASSSGLGQPYYGYTF
TRBJ1-5,TRBV6-6,NA,TRBD1,TGTGCCAGCACCATAGCCACAGGGGGCGTCGGTCAGCCCCAGCATTTT,CASTIATGGVGQPQHF
TRBJ2-7,TRBV6-5,NA,NA,TGTGCCAGCAGTTACTTATTATCCTACGAGCAGTACTTC,CASSYLLSYEQYF
TRBJ1-6,TRBV6-1,NA,NA,TGTGCCAGCGAAGGGAGCTGGAATTCACCCCTCCACTTT,CASEGSWNSPLHF
TRBJ2-6,TRBV6-5,once,NA,TGTGCCAGCAGTTACGCCGGGGGTGGGGCCAACGTCCTGACTTTC,CASSYAGGGANVLTF
TRBJ2-5,TRBV11-2,once,TRBD1,TGTGCCAGCAGCTCCGACAGGGGACCAAAATGGGAGACCCAGTACTTC,CASSSDRGPKWETQYF
TRBJ2-1,TRBV5-1,NA,NA,TGCGCCAGCCGCAGGGCACAGGACAATGAGCAGTTCTTC,CASRRAQDNEQFF
TRBJ1-6,TRBV20-1,NA,TRBD1,TGCAGTGCTAGAGTTCCGGGACAGGGTTTGGATTCACCCCTCCACTTT,CSARVPGQGLDSPLHF
TRBJ1-2,TRBV6-2/TRBV6-3,NA,TRBD1,TGTGCCAGCAGTAGGGACAGTGGCTACACCTTC,CASSRDSGYTF
TRBJ1-1,TRBV7-9,NA,TRBD1,TGTGCCAGCAGCCCCGCCCGACAGGGAGTGGCTTTCTTT,CASSPARQGVAFF
TRBJ1-1,TRBV30,NA,NA,TGTGCCTGGGGAACAGGGCCCACTGAAGCTTTCTTT,CAWGTGPTEAFF
TRBJ2-7,TRBV5-6,NA,NA,TGTGCCAGCAGCCTTCCGGGACTGTCAAACGAGCAGTACTTC,CASSLPGLSNEQYF
TRBJ1-3,TRBV6-1,NA,NA,TGTGCCAGCAGTCGAACTGGCCTCTTCGCAGGGGACATTAGAAGAAACACCATATATTTT,CASSRTGLFAGDIRRNTIYF
TRBJ2-7,TRBV6-5,few,TRBD1,TGTGCCAGCAGACAGGGGTCCTACGAGCAGTACTTC,CASRQGSYEQYF
TRBJ1-6,TRBV19,NA,NA,TGTGCCAGTAGCACTAGAAATTCACCCCTCCACTTT,CASSTRNSPLHF
TRBJ1-2,TRBV23-1,NA,NA,TGCGCCAGCAGTCAAGGATGGGGCGCATACTATGGCTACACCTTC,CASSQGWGAYYGYTF
TRBJ1-2,TRBV20-1,NA,NA,TGCAGTGCCGGGAGGGGGGACATCTATGGCTACACCTTC,CSAGRGDIYGYTF
TRBJ2-3,TRBV6-2/TRBV6-3,once,NA,TGTGCCAGCAAAACGTCCTCAGATACGCAGTATTTT,CASKTSSDTQYF
TRBJ2-3,TRBV9,NA,TRBD2,TGTGCCAGCAATGGCGGGAGGGCAGATACGCAGTATTTT,CASNGGRADTQYF
TRBJ2-3,TRBV5-6,NA,NA,TGTGCCAGCAGCTGGTACTTCACAGATACGCAGTATTTT,CASSWYFTDTQYF
TRBJ2-7,TRBV5-4,NA,NA,TGTGCCAGCAGCTTGGGAGGAAGGACTGGCTACGAGCAGTACTTC,CASSLGGRTGYEQYF
TRBJ1-2,TRBV30,NA,NA,TGTGCCTGGAGTGAAGCAGGCCGGGAGGTCTATGGCTACACCTTC,CAWSEAGREVYGYTF
TRBJ1-5,TRBV19,NA,NA,TGTGCCAGTAATCTACAGGGTACTCAGCCCCAGCATTTT,CASNLQGTQPQHF
TRBJ1-4,TRBV20-1,NA,TRBD1,TGCAGTGCTCCCCGACAGGGTGCTAATGAAAAACTGTTTTTT,CSAPRQGANEKLFF
TRBJ2-5,TRBV5-1,NA,NA,TGTGCCAGCAGTTTATCTGGGGAGGAGACCCAGTACTTC,CASSLSGEETQYF
TRBJ2-1,TRBV19,NA,NA,TGTGCCAGTAGCCTAGGGACGGTATACAATGAGCAGTTCTTC,CASSLGTVYNEQFF
TRBJ2-7,TRBV5-4,NA,TRBD2,TGTGCCAGCAGCTTCGGGACTAGCGGTTTATCCTACGAGCAGTACTTC,CASSFGTSGLSYEQYF
TRBJ2-5,TRBV7-2,NA,TRBD2,TGTGCCAGCACTATAGCGGGGGGAACCGTGGGGACCCAGTACTTC,CASTIAGGTVGTQYF
TRBJ2-3,TRBV10-1,NA,TRBD1,TGCGCCAGCGGGGGACAGGGGTCAGATACGCAGTATTTT,CASGGQGSDTQYF
TRBJ2-2,TRBV4-3,NA,TRBD1,TGCGCCAGCAGCCCCTGGGGACAGCTTAACACCGGGGAGCTGTTTTTT,CASSPWGQLNTGELFF
TRBJ2-5,TRBV29-1,NA,NA,TGCAGCGGGGATAAGGACATCGGAGTGGAGACCCAGTACTTC,CSGDKDIGVETQYF
TRBJ2-3,TRBV7-9,NA,NA,TGTGCCAGCAGCTTACCCAGGGGCGCAGATACGCAGTATTTT,CASSLPRGADTQYF
TRBJ2-7,TRBV21-1,NA,NA,TGTGCCAGCAGCTTCCCCCTTGGGTTGCCTGGTAGTTTC,CASSFPLGLPGSF
TRBJ1-3,TRBV7-9,once,TRBD1,TGTGCCAGCAGCTCACAGGGGGCATTGGACACCATATATTTT,CASSSQGALDTIYF
TRBJ2-1,TRBV6-1,NA,TRBD1,TGTGCCAGCAGTGCTGGACAGGGGGCATTGAATGAGCAGTTCTTC,CASSAGQGALNEQFF
TRBJ1-3,TRBV6-5,NA,NA,TGTGCCAGCACCCGGCCACCTGGAAACACCATATATTTT,CASTRPPGNTIYF
TRBJ2-5,TRBV18,NA,TRBD1,TGTGCCAGCTGCTCCGGGACAGGGGGGCAAGAGACCCAGTACTTC,CASCSGTGGQETQYF
TRBJ1-2,TRBV4-3,few,NA,TGCGCCAGCAGCCAAGATGAACGGTCCTATGGCTACACCTTC,CASSQDERSYGYTF
TRBJ2-3,TRBV5-8,NA,TRBD1,TGTGCCAGCAGCTTGGGGGGACAGGGGACCACAGATACGCAGTATTTT,CASSLGGQGTTDTQYF
TRBJ1-1,TRBV14,NA,TRBD1,TGTGCCAGCAGCCAAATTTCCGACAGGGCTGAAGCTTTCTTT,CASSQISDRAEAFF
TRBJ2-5,TRBV29-1,NA,TRBD1,TGCAGCGTTGAAGATCCGGACAGGGGACGAGAGACCCAGTACTTC,CSVEDPDRGRETQYF
TRBJ2-7,TRBV5-4,NA,TRBD2,TGTGCCAGCAGCTTGGCCGAGCGGGGGGTAGGCGAGCAGTACTTC,CASSLAERGVGEQYF
TRBJ2-1,TRBV24-1,NA,NA,TGTGCCACCAGTGATTTGGGGGCCCGGGGGCACAATGAGCAGTTCTTC,CATSDLGARGHNEQFF
TRBJ1-5,TRBV20-1,NA,TRBD1,TGCAGTGCGCGGCGGACAGGTGCTAATCAGCCCCAGCATTTT,CSARRTGANQPQHF
TRBJ1-1,TRBV29-1,NA,NA,TGCAGCGTTGCTGGGACGTCCCTGAACACTGAAGCTTTCTTT,CSVAGTSLNTEAFF
TRBJ1-1,TRBV12-3/TRBV12-4,NA,NA,TGTGCCAGCACCATACAGACCTATCTGAACACTGAAGCTTTCTTT,CASTIQTYLNTEAFF
TRBJ2-3,TRBV2,NA,NA,TGTGCCAGCAGTGATTGGGGCGATACGCAGTATTTT,CASSDWGDTQYF
TRBJ2-2,TRBV6-1,NA,NA,TGTGCCAGCAGCAGGCAGGAACTCGTCGGCACCGGGGAGCTGTTTTTT,CASSRQELVGTGELFF
TRBJ1-2,TRBV28,NA,TRBD1,TGTGCCAGCAGTTCTTACCGGGACAGCTATGGCTACACCTTC,CASSSYRDSYGYTF
TRBJ1-1,TRBV20-1,NA,NA,TGCAGTGCTAGAGATCTGGGGGCCTCGAAAGCTTTCTTT,CSARDLGASKAFF
TRBJ2-5,TRBV6-1,once,TRBD2,TGTGCCAGCAGTGGGACACGAGCGGGAGGCCCCCAAGAGACCCAGTACTTC,CASSGTRAGGPQETQYF
TRBJ2-5,TRBV10-3,NA,TRBD2,TGTGCCACCGCCCAAGTTAGCGGGGGAAAAGAGACCCAGTACTTC,CATAQVSGGKETQYF
TRBJ2-5,TRBV2,NA,NA,TGTGCCAGCACCCAAAAGGGTACCCAGTACTTC,CASTQKGTQYF
TRBJ2-2,TRBV5-1,once,NA,TGCGCCAGCAGCCTGGGATTTAACACCGGGGAGCTGTTTTTT,CASSLGFNTGELFF
TRBJ2-7,TRBV6-6,NA,NA,TGTGCCAGCAGTTACTTGGCAGGTTACTACGAGCAGTACTTC,CASSYLAGYYEQYF
TRBJ2-7,TRBV30,few,NA,TGTGCCTGGAGCCAGGGAGGTTACGAGCAGTACTTC,CAWSQGGYEQYF
TRBJ1-2,TRBV28,NA,NA,TGTGCCAGCAGTGCACAGGTCATCTATGGCTACACCTTC,CASSAQVIYGYTF
TRBJ2-7,TRBV20-1,NA,TRBD1,TGCAGTGCTAGAGAAGTCGGACAGGGAACCGACGAGCAGTACTTC,CSAREVGQGTDEQYF